This TCR beta chain came from a study of blood T cell repertoires in COVID-19. Study in general: From the United States, Italy and Spain came samples of acute and convalescent COVID-19.

The V gene end was trimmed by 2 bases and the J gene end by 6 bases; junction bases not matched to a gene: 2. Per germline, CDR1 MNHEY and CDR2 SVGAGI. The CDR3 loop spans 16 amino acids. The table came from immunoSEQ multiplex PCR; TCRdb's copy has only in-frame clones and leaves some out. The sample holds 190,000 or so clones, around 90% seen once. The J gene is TRBJ2-2, the V gene TRBV6-5; 14 nucleotides align to TRBD2. The TCR was taken from a man between 45 and 60 years old with acute or convalescent COVID-19. The sample comprised peripheral blood. DNA for the CDR3: TGTGCCAGCAGTTACCTGACTAGCGGGGGGGCCGGGGAGCTGTTTTTT. Translated, it gives CASSYLTSGGAGELFF.